This entry lists 9 T cell receptor beta chains sequenced from one sample in a study of memory CD4+ T cells and cytomegalovirus serostatus. Clones were read by immunoSEQ multiplex PCR, and TCRdb kept only the in-frame ones, dropping some. Among about 40,000 clones listed, about three quarters were seen once. The sort gate was single viable CD3+CD4+CD8-CD45RO+ cells for memory CD4+ T cells. Source material: memory CD4+ T cells from blood. The receptors were sampled from an adult in good health and CMV-seronegative.

The chain uses TRBV7-8 and TRBJ2-1; the D call may be TRBD1 or TRBD2 (5 bases each). The CDR3 runs to 14 residues. The germline gives CDR1 SGHVS, CDR2 FQNEAQ. V shed 0 bases and J shed 10 bases, with 13 bases lying between them. CDR3: CASSLAQQGGEQFF. The CDR3 bases are TGTGCCAGCAGCTTAGCCCAGCAGGGCGGGGAGCAGTTCTTC. The variable domain in full, with the rest retrieved from reference TRBV7-8 and TRBJ2-1, is GAGVSQSPRYKVAKRGQDVALRCDPISGHVSLFWYQQALGQGPEFLTYFQNEAQLDKSGLPSDRFFAERPEGSVSTLKIQRTQQEDSAVYLCASSLAQQGGEQFFGPGTRLTVL.

This clone turned up a few times. As DNA, the CDR3 is TGTGCCAGCAGGCCCCAGACTGCCACTAATTCACCCCTCCACTTT. Translating gives CASRPQTATNSPLHF. The chain combines TRBV2 with TRBJ1-6; D remains unclear. V gave up 6 bases and J gave up 6 bases, with 15 bases separating them. CDR1 is SNHLY and CDR2 is FYNNEI in the germline V gene. This CDR3 contains 15 residues.

The V call is TRBV10-3, the J call TRBJ1-6, with no clear D. The V gene lost 5 bases and the J gene lost 10 bases, with 12 bases spanning the gap. This CDR3 is 13 amino acids long. Germline CDR1 reads ENHRY; CDR2 reads SYGVKD. Here the CDR3 DNA reads TGTGCCATCAGTCAGGAGAGAGGCTCACCCCTCCACTTT. This encodes CAISQERGSPLHF.

This clone was found a few times. The rearrangement joins TRBV7-2 to TRBJ2-7; 10 nucleotides line up with TRBD2. The CDR3 sequence is 15 residues long. Trimming cost V 3 bases and J 0 bases; bases outside gene matches: 2. Per the germline V gene, CDR1 is SGHTA and CDR2 is FQGNSA. The CDR3 loop reads CASSFLAGDSYEQYF. The CDR3 coding sequence is TGTGCCAGCAGCTTTCTAGCGGGGGACTCCTACGAGCAGTACTTC.

In its sample, this clone was seen a few times. CDR3 protein: CASLPRGRITEAFF. CDR3 DNA sequence: TGTGCCAGCCTTCCCAGGGGCCGGATCACTGAAGCTTTCTTT. This chain links TRBV2 with TRBJ1-1; TRBD1 might be the D (6 bases). The CDR3 runs 14 residues. Germline V gene data show CDR1 as SNHLY and CDR2 as FYNNEI. V lost 8 bases and J 4 bases, leaving 17 bases between the germline ends. Based on the CDR3 plus reference TRBV2 and TRBJ1-1, the full variable domain is EPEVTQTPSHQVTQMGQEVILRCVPISNHLYFYWYRQILGQKVEFLVSFYNNEISEKSEIFDDQFSVERPDGSNFTLKIRSTKLEDSAMYFCASLPRGRITEAFFGQGTRLTVV.

The chain links TRBV9 to TRBJ2-5; 7 bases match TRBD2. Germline V gene sequence: CDR1 SGDLS, CDR2 YYNGEE. This CDR3 comprises 13 residues. Losses at the gene ends were 4 bases for V and 10 bases for J; bases not matched to a gene: 10. The CDR3 region is CASSPGLVSFQYF. The CDR3 nucleotides are TGTGCCAGCAGCCCCGGACTAGTGAGCTTCCAGTACTTC.

This clone came up a few times. The chain carries TRBV10-1 and TRBJ2-5, with a weak D call TRBD1 (5 bases). There are 13 residues in the CDR3. Between the trimmed V and J ends, which lost 6 bases and 1 base, there was a span of 9 bases. Per the germline V gene, CDR1 is WNHNN and CDR2 is SYGVQD (reference sequence). The CDR3 spells CASRLQGQETQYF. The CDR3 region has the DNA TGCGCCAGCAGGTTGCAGGGCCAAGAGACCCAGTACTTC.

DNA of the CDR3: TGTGCCAGCAGCCCCAACGGGGTCCTTGGTGGAAACACCATATATTTT. Translated, it gives CASSPNGVLGGNTIYF. This rearrangement joins TRBV13 to TRBJ1-3; no clear D. From germline, CDR1 is PRHDT and CDR2 FYEKMQ (reference sequence). The CDR3 covers 16 residues. Trimming took off 5 bases at V and 3 bases at J, with 17 bases between the two ends.

This chain joins TRBV20-1 and TRBJ1-1, with a possible D match to TRBD1 (6 bases). Germline V gives CDR1 DFQATT, CDR2 SNEGSKA (reference sequence). Trimming removed 3 bases from V and 11 bases from J, with 13 bases in between. The CDR3 spans 11 residues. This chain's CDR3 is CSASLPGAAFF. CDR3 sequence (DNA): TGCAGTGCTAGTCTTCCGGGGGCGGCTTTCTTT.